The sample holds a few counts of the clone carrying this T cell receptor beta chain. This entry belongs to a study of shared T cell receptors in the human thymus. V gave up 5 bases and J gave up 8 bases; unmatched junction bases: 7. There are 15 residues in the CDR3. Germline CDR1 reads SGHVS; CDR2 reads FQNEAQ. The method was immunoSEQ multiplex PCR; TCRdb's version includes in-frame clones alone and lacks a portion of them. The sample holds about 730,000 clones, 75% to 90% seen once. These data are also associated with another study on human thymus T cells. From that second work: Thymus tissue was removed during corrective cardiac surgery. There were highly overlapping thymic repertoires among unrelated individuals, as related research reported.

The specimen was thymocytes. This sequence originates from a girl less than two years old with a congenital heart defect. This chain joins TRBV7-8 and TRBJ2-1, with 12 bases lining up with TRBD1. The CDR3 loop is CASSPRDRGLYEQFF. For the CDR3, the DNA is TGTGCCAGCAGCCCCCGGGACAGGGGGCTCTATGAGCAGTTCTTC.